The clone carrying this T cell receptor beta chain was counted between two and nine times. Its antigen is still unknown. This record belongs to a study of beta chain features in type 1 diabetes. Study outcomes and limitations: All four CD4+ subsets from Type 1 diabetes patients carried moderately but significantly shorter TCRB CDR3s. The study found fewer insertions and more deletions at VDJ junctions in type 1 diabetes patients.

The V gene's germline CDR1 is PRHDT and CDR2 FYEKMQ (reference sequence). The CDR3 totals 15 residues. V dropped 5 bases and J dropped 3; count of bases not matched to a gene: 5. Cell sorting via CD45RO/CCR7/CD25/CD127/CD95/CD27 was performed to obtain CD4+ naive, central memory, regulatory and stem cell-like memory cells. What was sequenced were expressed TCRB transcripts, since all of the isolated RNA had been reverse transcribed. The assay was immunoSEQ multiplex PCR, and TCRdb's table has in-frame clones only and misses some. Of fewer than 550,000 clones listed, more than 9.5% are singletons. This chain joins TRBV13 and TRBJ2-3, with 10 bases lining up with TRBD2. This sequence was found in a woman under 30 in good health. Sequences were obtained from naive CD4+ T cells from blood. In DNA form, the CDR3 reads TGTGCCAGCAGCATCCGGACTAGCGGAACAGATACGCAGTATTTT. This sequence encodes CASSIRTSGTDTQYF. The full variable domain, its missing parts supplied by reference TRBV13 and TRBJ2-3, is AAGVIQSPRHLIKEKRETATLKCYPIPRHDTVYWYQQGPGQDPQFLISFYEKMQSDKGSIPDRFSAQQFSDYHSELNMSSLELGDSALYFCASSIRTSGTDTQYFGPGTRLTVL.